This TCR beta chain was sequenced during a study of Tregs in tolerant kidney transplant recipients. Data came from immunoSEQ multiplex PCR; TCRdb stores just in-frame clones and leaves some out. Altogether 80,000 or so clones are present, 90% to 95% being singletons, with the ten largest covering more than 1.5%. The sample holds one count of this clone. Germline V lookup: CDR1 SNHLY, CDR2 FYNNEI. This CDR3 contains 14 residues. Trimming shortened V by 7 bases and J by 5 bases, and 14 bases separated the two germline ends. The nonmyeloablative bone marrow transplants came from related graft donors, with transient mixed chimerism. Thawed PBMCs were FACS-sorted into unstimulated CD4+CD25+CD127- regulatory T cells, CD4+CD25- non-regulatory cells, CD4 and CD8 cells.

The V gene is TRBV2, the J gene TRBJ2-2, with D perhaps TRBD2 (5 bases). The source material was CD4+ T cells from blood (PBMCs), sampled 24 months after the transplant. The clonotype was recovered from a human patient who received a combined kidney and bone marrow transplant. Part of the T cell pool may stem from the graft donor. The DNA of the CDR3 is TGTGCCAGCATTCCGGGAAAGTTAACCGGGGAGCTGTTTTTT. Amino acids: CASIPGKLTGELFF.